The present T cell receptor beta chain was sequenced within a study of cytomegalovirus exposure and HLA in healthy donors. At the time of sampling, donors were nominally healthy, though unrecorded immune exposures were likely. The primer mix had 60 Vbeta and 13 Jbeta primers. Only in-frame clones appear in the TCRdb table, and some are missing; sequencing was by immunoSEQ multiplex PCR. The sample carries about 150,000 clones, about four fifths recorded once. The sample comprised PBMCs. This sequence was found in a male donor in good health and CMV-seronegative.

The CDR3 sequence is CARRGQGNYGYTF. The DNA for the CDR3 is TGTGCCAGAAGGGGACAGGGGAACTATGGCTACACCTTC. This chain joins TRBV2 and TRBJ1-2; TRBD1 matches at 10 bases. Trimming took 9 bases from V and 2 from J; bases not matched to a gene: 3. This CDR3 region has 13 residues. Germline CDR1 is SNHLY and CDR2 is FYNNEI.